This T cell receptor beta chain was sequenced during a study of cytomegalovirus exposure and HLA in healthy donors. As regards this clone: What it recognizes is unknown.

Germline CDR1 SGHRS, CDR2 YFSETQ. Losses at the gene ends were 4 bases for V and 1 base for J; bases not matched to a gene: 3. The CDR3 contains 14 residues. The study's findings and limits: Cytomegalovirus status was reportedly diagnosed by the classifier with high sensitivity and specificity.

Sequencing used immunoSEQ multiplex PCR; TCRdb keeps in-frame clones, though not all of them. The sample has roughly 79,000 clones, 90% to 95% seen once; the top ten hold roughly 0.65%. The sequenced material came from PBMCs. The chain carries TRBV5-1 and TRBJ1-1; 8 bases are shared with TRBD1. This sequence was found in a man between 18 and 29 years old in good health and CMV-seronegative. This chain's CDR3 is CASSTQGANTEAFF. The CDR3, as DNA: TGCGCCAGCAGCACGCAGGGGGCGAACACTGAAGCTTTCTTT.